This is a list of T cell receptor beta chains from one sample in a study of T cells after yellow fever vaccination. TCRdb re-derived calls from the 5' RACE reads in MiXCR, one entry per CDR3 protein. This sample has some 23,000 distinct CDR3 sequences, with around 3.4% found just once. Specimen: PBMCs, either bulk or a sorted T-cell subset (CD4+, CD8+, memory, or dextramer-sorted; not recorded which), collected around 45 days after the first yellow fever vaccination. Receptor source: a man younger than 30 who received the YFV17D yellow fever vaccine. Each CDR3 is given with its conserved first and last residue. The order of the fields is V gene, clone size, J gene, D gene, CDR3 DNA, CDR3 protein. A D gene is named only where the DNA matches it firmly. The listing skips clone size in some rows; elsewhere it reads once, few, many or a size class.

TRBV10-3,many,TRBJ2-3,-,TGTGCCATCAGTGAAATGTCGGCAACTTCTAGCACAGATACGCAGTATTTT,CAISEMSATSSTDTQYF
TRBV4-2,many,TRBJ2-7,-,TGTGCCAGCAGCCAAGATAGTACGCGGGGCGACGAGCAGTACTTC,CASSQDSTRGDEQYF
TRBV28,many,TRBJ1-2,-,TGTGCCAGCAGCAGTGACTATGGCTACACCTTC,CASSSDYGYTF
TRBV12-3/TRBV12-4,many,TRBJ2-7,TRBD2,TGTGCCAGCAGTTACCCTAGCGGGGGGGCCTCCTACGAGCAGTACTTC,CASSYPSGGASYEQYF
TRBV12-3/TRBV12-4,many,TRBJ2-3,TRBD2,TGTGCCAGCAGGCCCCCGGGACTAGAAACAGATACGCAGTATTTT,CASRPPGLETDTQYF
TRBV15,many,TRBJ2-3,-,TGTGCCACCAGCAGAGATAGGAACACGCAGTATTTT,CATSRDRNTQYF
TRBV4-2,many,TRBJ1-2,-,TGTGCCAGCAGCCAAGAAGGGTCTAACTATGGCTACACCTTC,CASSQEGSNYGYTF
TRBV28,many,TRBJ2-1,TRBD1,TGTGCCAGCACCGCTGTGGGACAGGGGTGGAATGAGCAGTTCTTC,CASTAVGQGWNEQFF
TRBV5-6,once,TRBJ2-2,-,TGTGCCAGCAGCTATGGCAGGGGCCACACCGGGGAGCTGTTTTTT,CASSYGRGHTGELFF
TRBV6-5,many,TRBJ1-6,-,TGTGCCAGCAGTTACGGGGGGTATTCACCCCTCCACTTT,CASSYGGYSPLHF
TRBV7-2,many,TRBJ1-1,-,TGTGCCAGCAGCCCGCCCCTCCCCAGACGGTTGAACACTGAAGCTTTCTTT,CASSPPLPRRLNTEAFF
TRBV20-1,many,TRBJ1-4,-,TGCAGTGCTCATAGCCGGATCTACGAAAAACTGTTTTTT,CSAHSRIYEKLFF
TRBV5-1,medium-sized,TRBJ2-1,-,TGCGCCAGCACCACGACGGGAGTTGACTACAATGAGCAGTTCTTC,CASTTTGVDYNEQFF
TRBV4-2,many,TRBJ2-5,-,TGTGCCAGCAGCCAAGACGGCGGGTCCGGGGAGACCCAGTACTTC,CASSQDGGSGETQYF
TRBV12-3/TRBV12-4,many,TRBJ1-5,-,TGTGCCAGCAGTTTAGGGGTCGGGGCTATCCTTTTT,CASSLGVGAILF
TRBV29-1,-,TRBJ2-2,-,TGCAGCGTTGCTAAGGGGGACACCGGGGAGCTGTTTTTT,CSVAKGDTGELFF
TRBV25-1,many,TRBJ2-7,TRBD1,TGTGCCAGCAGTGAAGGGGGACAGGGCTACGAGCAGTACTTC,CASSEGGQGYEQYF
TRBV7-2,many,TRBJ2-3,-,TGTGCCAGCAGCTTAGGGGAGGTAGATACGCAGTATTTT,CASSLGEVDTQYF
TRBV5-7,many,TRBJ1-2,-,TGTGCCAGCAGCTTTTCCGTCCCCTATGGCTACACCTTC,CASSFSVPYGYTF
TRBV5-1,many,TRBJ2-5,-,TGCGCCAGCAGGGAAGCCGGGACCATAAAAGAGACCCAGTACTTC,CASREAGTIKETQYF
TRBV24-1,many,TRBJ2-1,TRBD2,TGTGCCACCAGTGATTCGGCTAGCGGGAACAATGAGCAGTTCTTC,CATSDSASGNNEQFF
TRBV20-1,few,TRBJ2-1,-,TGCAGTGCTAGATCAGCAGGGGTAGAAGGTGAGCAGTTCTTC,CSARSAGVEGEQFF
TRBV4-3,many,TRBJ1-6,-,TGCGCCAGCAGCCTACGGGGGCGTGAGAGCTCCTATAATTCACCCCTCCACTTT,CASSLRGRESSYNSPLHF
TRBV7-2,many,TRBJ2-5,-,TGTGCCAGCAGCTTAGGGAGGGGGTGGCAAGAGACCCAGTACTTC,CASSLGRGWQETQYF
TRBV7-9,many,TRBJ2-3,-,TGTGCCAGCAGCTTTCAGTCCACAGATACGCAGTATTTT,CASSFQSTDTQYF
TRBV5-1,many,TRBJ2-1,-,TGCGCCAGCAGGACCAGTAGTACCACGTGGGAGCAGTTCTTC,CASRTSSTTWEQFF
TRBV5-5,many,TRBJ2-5,-,TGTGCCAGCAGCAGGGTGGAAGAGACCCAGTACTTC,CASSRVEETQYF
TRBV7-2,medium-sized,TRBJ2-4,-,TGTGCCAGCAGCTTAGACATCCGGCCCCGCAACATTCAGTACTTC,CASSLDIRPRNIQYF
TRBV5-6,many,TRBJ1-2,-,TGTGCCAGCAGCTTGGACAGGGCCCACCTCTACACCTTC,CASSLDRAHLYTF
TRBV7-2,many,TRBJ1-4,-,TGTGCCAGCAGACTTAATGAAAAACTGTTTTTT,CASRLNEKLFF
TRBV6-2/TRBV6-3,many,TRBJ1-1,-,TGTGCCAGCAGTTACGGAAACGGGACCCGCAATGAAGCTTTCTTT,CASSYGNGTRNEAFF
TRBV2,few,TRBJ2-1,-,TGTGCCAGCAGTGGGGGTGGGGGAACCCGTACAAATGAGCAGTTCTTC,CASSGGGGTRTNEQFF
TRBV5-6,many,TRBJ1-2,-,TGTGCCAGCAGCTTGGTGGAGGCCTATGGCTACACCTTC,CASSLVEAYGYTF
TRBV12-3/TRBV12-4,many,TRBJ2-1,-,TGTGCCAGCAGTTTAAGTCAGGGCCCTTATGAGCAGTTCTTC,CASSLSQGPYEQFF
TRBV29-1,many,TRBJ1-3,TRBD1,TGCAGCGTAGGAGATACAGGGGCTGGAAACACCATATATTTT,CSVGDTGAGNTIYF
TRBV4-1,many,TRBJ1-5,-,TGCGCCAGCAGCCTAGCGGAGGGAGGGCAGCCCCAGCATTTT,CASSLAEGGQPQHF
TRBV20-1,many,TRBJ1-2,-,TGCAGTGCTAGAGATTGGGACAACTATGGCTACACCTTC,CSARDWDNYGYTF
TRBV4-2,-,TRBJ2-1,-,TGTGCCAGCAGCCCCAAATTAGGGACCTCCCTCTCCTACAATGAGCAGTTCTTC,CASSPKLGTSLSYNEQFF
TRBV6-2/TRBV6-3,many,TRBJ2-5,TRBD2,TGTGCCAGCCTGACGGGAGGAGAGACCCAGTACTTC,CASLTGGETQYF
TRBV7-9,many,TRBJ1-1,-,TGTGCCAGCAGCCCCCCCATTACGGGTGTAGCTTTCTTT,CASSPPITGVAFF
TRBV20-1,many,TRBJ1-3,-,TGCAGTGCTAGAGATCAGAGAGGGGTAAACACCATATATTTT,CSARDQRGVNTIYF
TRBV20-1,many,TRBJ2-3,TRBD1,TGCAGTGCTAGCCGCCCGACCGGGACAGCGACAGATACGCAGTATTTT,CSASRPTGTATDTQYF
TRBV6-5,many,TRBJ2-1,TRBD2,TGTGCCAGCAGCCCCCCGGGGAGGGATGAGCAGTTCTTC,CASSPPGRDEQFF
TRBV7-9,many,TRBJ1-3,-,TGTGCCAGCAGCTTGCAAAGCTCTGGAAACACCATATATTTT,CASSLQSSGNTIYF
TRBV29-1,many,TRBJ2-3,-,TGCAGCGTTGAAGATACGAGGGATACGCAGTATTTT,CSVEDTRDTQYF
TRBV6-1,many,TRBJ1-3,-,TGTGCCAGCAGTCGCCAGGAGGTCGCGTCCGGAAACACCATATATTTT,CASSRQEVASGNTIYF
TRBV6-1,many,TRBJ1-5,-,TGTGCCAGCAGTGAAGATCAGCCCCAGCATTTT,CASSEDQPQHF
TRBV14,many,TRBJ2-3,TRBD2,TGTGCCAGCAGCCCCTATAGCGGGGCTAGCACAGATACGCAGTATTTT,CASSPYSGASTDTQYF